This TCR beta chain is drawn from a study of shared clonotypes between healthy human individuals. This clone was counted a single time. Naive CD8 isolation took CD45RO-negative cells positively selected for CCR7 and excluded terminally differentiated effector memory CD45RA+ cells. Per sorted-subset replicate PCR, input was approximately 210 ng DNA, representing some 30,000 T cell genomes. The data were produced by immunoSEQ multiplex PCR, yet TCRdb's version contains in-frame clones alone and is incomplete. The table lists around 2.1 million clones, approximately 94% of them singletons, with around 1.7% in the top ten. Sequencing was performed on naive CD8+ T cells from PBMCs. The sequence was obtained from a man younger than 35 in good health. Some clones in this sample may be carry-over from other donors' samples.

The DNA for the CDR3 is TGCGCCAGCAGCCAACGCCGGGACAGGGACACTGAAGCTTTCTTT. Amino acids: CASSQRRDRDTEAFF. V gene TRBV4-1 combines with J gene TRBJ1-1; 9 positions match TRBD1. V dropped 2 bases and J dropped 3; count of bases not matched to a gene: 4. This CDR3 contains 15 residues. Germline values: CDR1 MGHRA, CDR2 YSYEKL.